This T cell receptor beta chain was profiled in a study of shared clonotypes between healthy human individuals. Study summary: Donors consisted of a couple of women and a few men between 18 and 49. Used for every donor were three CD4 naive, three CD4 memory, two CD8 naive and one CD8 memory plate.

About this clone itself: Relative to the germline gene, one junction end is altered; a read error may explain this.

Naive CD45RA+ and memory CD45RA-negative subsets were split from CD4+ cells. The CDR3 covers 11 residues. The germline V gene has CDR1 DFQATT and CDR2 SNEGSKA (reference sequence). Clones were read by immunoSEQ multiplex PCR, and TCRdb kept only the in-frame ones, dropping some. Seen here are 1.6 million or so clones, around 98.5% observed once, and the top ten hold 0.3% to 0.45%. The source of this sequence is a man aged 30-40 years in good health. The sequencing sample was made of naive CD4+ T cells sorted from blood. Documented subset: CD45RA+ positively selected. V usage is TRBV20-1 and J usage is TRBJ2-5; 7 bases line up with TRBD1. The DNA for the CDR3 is TGCAGTGCTAGTGACAGGGACGTGGGGGACTTC. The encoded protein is CSASDRDVGDF.